This record concerns one T cell receptor beta chain sequence. Its antigen is not yet known. No much larger clonotype is one base removed from it; base qualities were not supplied. Taken from cysteine to phenylalanine, the CDR3 has 14 residues. Only the CDR3 DNA stays, 42 bases, in frame from base 1. For this chain, trimming is 4 bases at the V end and 7 bases at the J end, and the number of junction bases without a gene match is 7. From the germline V gene, CDR1 is SGDLS and CDR2 is YYNGEE. The method behind the library was the immunoSEQ multiplex PCR assay. Here the immuneACCESS table is served through TCRdb, limited to in-frame sequences with V and J called. Missing clones are a known gap in these copies; in checked studies unresolved V genes cover under half, and the rest lacks a known reason. In all, the sample holds 90,000 to 130,000 clones, and 80% to 95% of those were seen once. 1.5% to 1.7% of the sample comes from the top ten.

The sample belongs to a study of T cell changes during pregnancy in multiple sclerosis (dated by TCRdb to the late 2010s). About the full investigation: In women with multiple sclerosis, the researchers looked at how the T cell repertoire shifted as pregnancy progressed.

Sequences were derived from peripheral blood, sampled in the third trimester of pregnancy. The sequence came from a female donor with multiple sclerosis, enrolled in a pregnancy study. The sequence is built from TRBV9 and TRBJ2-2; 7 junctional bases match TRBD1. This receptor carries the CDR3 CASSKTTGDGELFF. Read as DNA, the sequence is TGTGCCAGCAGCAAAACTACAGGGGACGGGGAGCTGTTTTTT.